These T cell receptor beta chains were read from a single sample in a study of T cells after posttransplantation cyclophosphamide. The assay was immunoSEQ multiplex PCR, and TCRdb's table has in-frame clones only and misses some. Among 9,700 or so clones listed, roughly 98% were seen once. Sequencing was done on a sample of naive CD4+ T cells sorted from PBMCs. Receptors were obtained from a woman in her sixties in good health, CMV-negative, and a related stem cell transplant donor. The conserved cysteine and the conserved F or W are not part of the CDR3 here. A D gene is named only where the DNA matches it firmly.

j_call: TRBJ1-2; v_call: TRBV28; d_call: NA; cdr3_aa: ASSPDIYGYT
j_call: TRBJ1-1; v_call: TRBV6-1; d_call: NA; cdr3_aa: ASRGHLMNTEAF
j_call: TRBJ1-5; v_call: TRBV11-2; d_call: TRBD1; cdr3_aa: ASSNAGTGLPSSNQPQH
j_call: TRBJ2-3; v_call: TRBV7-6; d_call: TRBD2; cdr3_aa: ASSLGSGGAPDTQY
j_call: TRBJ1-1; v_call: TRBV10-3; d_call: NA; cdr3_aa: AISVSGSRTEAF
j_call: TRBJ2-5; v_call: TRBV18; d_call: NA; cdr3_aa: ASSPGETQY
j_call: TRBJ2-2; v_call: TRBV19; d_call: NA; cdr3_aa: ASRSGTNTGELF
j_call: TRBJ2-7; v_call: TRBV28; d_call: NA; cdr3_aa: ASKRRPYEQY
j_call: TRBJ2-1; v_call: TRBV5-1; d_call: TRBD2; cdr3_aa: ASSPGLAGGYNEQF
j_call: NA; v_call: TRBV7-3; d_call: TRBD1; cdr3_aa: ASSPEVWDRATYEQY
j_call: TRBJ1-2; v_call: TRBV6-5; d_call: TRBD1; cdr3_aa: ASNRDSSNYGYT
j_call: TRBJ1-5; v_call: TRBV27; d_call: NA; cdr3_aa: ASSLLGGGNQPQH
j_call: TRBJ2-7; v_call: TRBV30; d_call: NA; cdr3_aa: AWSRSWSEQY
j_call: TRBJ1-2; v_call: TRBV5-4; d_call: NA; cdr3_aa: ASSVTANGYT
j_call: TRBJ2-3; v_call: TRBV6-4; d_call: TRBD2; cdr3_aa: ASRQLASGTDTQY
j_call: TRBJ1-2; v_call: TRBV28; d_call: NA; cdr3_aa: ASSIYREYGYT
j_call: TRBJ2-4; v_call: TRBV19; d_call: NA; cdr3_aa: ASTTGRMDIQY
j_call: TRBJ2-5; v_call: TRBV7-6; d_call: NA; cdr3_aa: ASSLGEAGTQY
j_call: TRBJ1-5; v_call: TRBV5-1; d_call: TRBD1; cdr3_aa: ASSFEGAQPQH
j_call: TRBJ2-1; v_call: TRBV29-1; d_call: TRBD2; cdr3_aa: SVGRRRAGDEQF
j_call: TRBJ2-3; v_call: TRBV10-3; d_call: NA; cdr3_aa: AHAGVTDTQY
j_call: TRBJ1-4; v_call: TRBV28; d_call: NA; cdr3_aa: ASSPVATNEKLF
j_call: TRBJ1-1; v_call: TRBV28; d_call: TRBD1; cdr3_aa: ASSAGTATPEAF
j_call: TRBJ1-2; v_call: TRBV30; d_call: NA; cdr3_aa: ASTGSANYGYT